The clone carrying this T cell receptor (beta chain) appeared a single time. This record comes from a study of blood T cell repertoires in COVID-19. Background on the study: Whether acute or convalescent, the COVID-19 samples came from the United States, Italy and Spain.

There are 15 residues in the CDR3. The germline V and J ends were trimmed by 0 bases and 5 bases, with 14 bases remaining between them. Germline assignment: CDR1 MNHEY and CDR2 SVGAGI. This table comes from immunoSEQ multiplex PCR, and its TCRdb copy is limited to in-frame clones, with some not included. The sample has 300,000 to 450,000 clones, over 75% seen once. This clonotype was sampled from a woman aged 25 to 39 with COVID-19, enrolled during active disease. The sequenced sample was peripheral blood. This chain links TRBV6-5 with TRBJ2-7; D might be TRBD2 (6 bases). CDR3 sequence: CASSYSSASAHEQYF. The CDR3 DNA reads TGTGCCAGCAGTTACTCGTCGGCTAGCGCTCACGAGCAGTACTTC.